The next 3 T cell receptor beta chains were all read from a single sample in a study of CD8+ T cells in alopecia areata. Isolated RNA was reverse transcribed into cDNA used as the sequencing template. Generated by immunoSEQ multiplex PCR, the TCRdb table keeps only in-frame clones and is missing some. The profile covers more than 110,000 clones, with around three fifths appearing a single time and roughly 6.5% taken by the ten largest. The sequencing used CD4+ T cells sorted from blood, collected at week 0. Source of these receptors: a human donor with alopecia areata.

This rearrangement joins TRBV27 to TRBJ1-5; tentative D call: TRBD1 (6 bases). Germline values: CDR1 MNHEY, CDR2 SMNVEV (reference sequence). The CDR3 consists of 16 residues. V lost 2 bases, J lost 2 bases, and 13 bases lay in between. The chain's CDR3 is CASSLLGGGGNQPQHF. CDR3 bases: TGTGCCAGCAGTTTACTGGGGGGGGGCGGCAATCAGCCCCAGCATTTT.

With regard to this clone: Other DNA sequences within the sample encode an identical CDR3. This chain joins TRBV30 and TRBJ1-3; no reliable D call. CDR3 size: 12 residues. The germline V gene encodes CDR1 GTSNPN and CDR2 SVGIG (reference sequence). V was pared by 3 bases and J by 4 bases, with 7 bases between. CDR3 nucleotide sequence: TGTGCCTGGAGGGGCAGCGGAAACACCATATATTTT. Its translation: CAWRGSGNTIYF.

Note on this clone: An end of the junction differs from the germline gene, which may be a read error. This sequence joins TRBV7-2 and TRBJ2-7; 10 nucleotides line up with TRBD2. Germline V gives CDR1 SGHTA, CDR2 FQGNSA. CDR3 size: 13 residues. The CDR3 coding sequence is TGTGCCAGCAGCTCCTTAGCGGGGGGCCCTGGGGTCTTC. Protein sequence: CASSSLAGGPGVF. Full variable domain (missing parts from reference TRBV7-2 and TRBJ2-7): GAGVSQSPSNKVTEKGKDVELRCDPISGHTALYWYRQSLGQGLEFLIYFQGNSAPDKSGLPSDRFSAERTGGSVSTLTIQRTQQEDSAVYLCASSSLAGGPGVFGPGTRLTVT.